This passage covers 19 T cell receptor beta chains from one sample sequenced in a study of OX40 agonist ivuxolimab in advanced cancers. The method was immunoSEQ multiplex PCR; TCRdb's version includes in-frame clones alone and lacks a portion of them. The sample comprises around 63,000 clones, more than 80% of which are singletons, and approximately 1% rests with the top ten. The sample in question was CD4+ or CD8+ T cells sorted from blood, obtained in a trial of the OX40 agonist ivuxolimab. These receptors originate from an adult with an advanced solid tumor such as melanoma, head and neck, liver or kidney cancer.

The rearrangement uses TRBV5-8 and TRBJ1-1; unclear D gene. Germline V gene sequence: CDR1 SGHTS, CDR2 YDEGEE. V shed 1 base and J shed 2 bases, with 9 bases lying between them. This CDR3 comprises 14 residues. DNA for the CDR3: TGTGCCAGCAGCTTGACTGACTTCAACACTGAAGCTTTCTTT. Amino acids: CASSLTDFNTEAFF.

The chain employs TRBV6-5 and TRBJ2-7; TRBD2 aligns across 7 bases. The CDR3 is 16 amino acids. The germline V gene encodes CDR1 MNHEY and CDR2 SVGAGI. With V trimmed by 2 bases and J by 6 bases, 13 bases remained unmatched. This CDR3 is CASSYGGGGGVGEQYF. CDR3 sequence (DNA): TGTGCCAGCAGTTACGGGGGGGGAGGCGGCGTGGGCGAGCAGTACTTC.

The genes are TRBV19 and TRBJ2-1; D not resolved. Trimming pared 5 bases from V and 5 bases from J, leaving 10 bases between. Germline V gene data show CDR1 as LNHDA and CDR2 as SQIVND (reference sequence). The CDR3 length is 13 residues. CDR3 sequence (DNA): TGTGCCAGTAGTCCTTCACCCAACAATGAGCAGTTCTTC. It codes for CASSPSPNNEQFF.

The CDR3 region has the DNA TGTGCCTGGAGTCGCGGACAGGGAGACTTCCAGCCCCAGCATTTT. Amino acid sequence: CAWSRGQGDFQPQHF. The chain recombines TRBV30 with TRBJ1-5; 8 bases map to TRBD1. V trimming: 2 bases; J trimming: 7 bases; junction bases outside the gene matches: 10. There are 15 residues in the CDR3. CDR1 and CDR2 (germline): GTSNPN, SVGIG (reference sequence). Filled out from reference TRBV30 and TRBJ1-5, the complete variable domain reads SQTIHQWPATLVQPVGSPLSLECTVEGTSNPNLYWYRQAAGRGLQLLFYSVGIGQISSEVPQNLSASRPQDRQFILSSKKLLLSDSGFYLCAWSRGQGDFQPQHFGDGTRLSIL.

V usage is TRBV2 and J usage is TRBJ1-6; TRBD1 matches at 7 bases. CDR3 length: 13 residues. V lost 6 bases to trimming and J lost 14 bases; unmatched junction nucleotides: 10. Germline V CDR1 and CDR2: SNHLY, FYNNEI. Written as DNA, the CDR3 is TGTGCCAGCAGGACAGGGCCGAAAGTCACCCTCCACTTT. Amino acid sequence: CASRTGPKVTLHF.

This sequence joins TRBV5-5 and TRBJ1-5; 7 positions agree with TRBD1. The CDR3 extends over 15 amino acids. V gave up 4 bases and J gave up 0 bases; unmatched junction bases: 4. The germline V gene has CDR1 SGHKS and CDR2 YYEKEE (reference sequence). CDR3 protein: CASSQTGDSNQPQHF. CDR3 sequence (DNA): TGTGCCAGCAGCCAAACAGGGGATAGCAATCAGCCCCAGCATTTT.

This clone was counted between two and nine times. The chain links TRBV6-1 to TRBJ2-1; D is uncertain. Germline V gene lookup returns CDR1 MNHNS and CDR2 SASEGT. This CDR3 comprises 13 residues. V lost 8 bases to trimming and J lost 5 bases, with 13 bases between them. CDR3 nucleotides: TGTGCCAGCTCCTCCTACACAAACAATGAGCAGTTCTTC. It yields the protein CASSSYTNNEQFF.

The CDR3 loop is CASSVGLEYNEQFF. For the CDR3, the DNA is TGCGCCAGCAGTGTAGGACTAGAATACAATGAGCAGTTCTTC. The V gene is TRBV5-1, the J gene TRBJ2-1, with 7 bases fitting TRBD2. Germline lookup yields CDR1 SGHRS and CDR2 YFSETQ. CDR3 length equals 14 residues. Trimming took 5 bases from V and 4 from J; bases not matched to a gene: 6.

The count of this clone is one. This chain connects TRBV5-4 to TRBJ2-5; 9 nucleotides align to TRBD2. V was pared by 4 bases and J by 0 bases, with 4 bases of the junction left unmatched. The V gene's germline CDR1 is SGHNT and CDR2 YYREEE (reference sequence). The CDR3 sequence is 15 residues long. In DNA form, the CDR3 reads TGTGCCAGCAGCCCAACTAGCGGGTACCAAGAGACCCAGTACTTC. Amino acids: CASSPTSGYQETQYF.

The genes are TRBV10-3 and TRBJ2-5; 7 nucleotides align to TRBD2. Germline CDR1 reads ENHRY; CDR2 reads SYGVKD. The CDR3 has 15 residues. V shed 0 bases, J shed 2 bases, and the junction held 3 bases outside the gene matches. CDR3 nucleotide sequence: TGTGCCATCAGTGAGTCTAAGGGACTACAAGAGACCCAGTACTTC. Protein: CAISESKGLQETQYF.

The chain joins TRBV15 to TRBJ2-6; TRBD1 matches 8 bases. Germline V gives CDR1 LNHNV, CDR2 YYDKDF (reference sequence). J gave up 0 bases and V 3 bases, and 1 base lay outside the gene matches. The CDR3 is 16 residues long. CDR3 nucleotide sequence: TGTGCCACCAGCAGGACAGGGGCCTCTGGGGCCAACGTCCTGACTTTC. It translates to CATSRTGASGANVLTF.

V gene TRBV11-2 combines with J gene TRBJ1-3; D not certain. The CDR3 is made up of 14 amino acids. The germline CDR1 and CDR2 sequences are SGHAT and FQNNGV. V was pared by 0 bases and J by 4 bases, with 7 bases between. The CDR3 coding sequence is TGTGCCAGCAGCTTAGACGGCCGCGGAAACACCATATATTTT. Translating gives CASSLDGRGNTIYF.

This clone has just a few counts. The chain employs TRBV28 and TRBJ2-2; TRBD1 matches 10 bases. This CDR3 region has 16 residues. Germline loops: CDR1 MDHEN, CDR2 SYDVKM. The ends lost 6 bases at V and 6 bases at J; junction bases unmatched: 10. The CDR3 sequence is CASSPPQGTGAGELFF. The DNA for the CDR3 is TGTGCCAGCAGCCCACCCCAGGGGACAGGGGCCGGGGAGCTGTTTTTT.

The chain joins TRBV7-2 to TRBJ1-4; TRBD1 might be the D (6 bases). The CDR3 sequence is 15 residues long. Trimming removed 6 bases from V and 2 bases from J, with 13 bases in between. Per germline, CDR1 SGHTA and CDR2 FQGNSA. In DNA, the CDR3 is TGTGCCAGCAGGGGGCCAGGGGAGACTAATGAAAAACTGTTTTTT. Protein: CASRGPGETNEKLFF.

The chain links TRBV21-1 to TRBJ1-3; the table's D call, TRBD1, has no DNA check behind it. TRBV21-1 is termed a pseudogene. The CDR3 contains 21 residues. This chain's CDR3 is CASSKDPGPGQGPSSGNTIYF. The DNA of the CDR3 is TGTGCCAGCAGCAAAGATCCAGGGCCGGGACAGGGACCTTCGTCTGGAAACACCATATATTTT.

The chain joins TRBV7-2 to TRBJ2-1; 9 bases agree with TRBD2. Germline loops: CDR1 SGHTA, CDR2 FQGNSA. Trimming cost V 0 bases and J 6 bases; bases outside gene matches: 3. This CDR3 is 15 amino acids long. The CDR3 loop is CASSLASGSSNEQFF. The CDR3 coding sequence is TGTGCCAGCAGCTTAGCTAGCGGGAGTTCCAATGAGCAGTTCTTC. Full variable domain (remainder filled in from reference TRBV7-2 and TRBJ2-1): GAGVSQSPSNKVTEKGKDVELRCDPISGHTALYWYRQSLGQGLEFLIYFQGNSAPDKSGLPSDRFSAERTGGSVSTLTIQRTQQEDSAVYLCASSLASGSSNEQFFGPGTRLTVL.

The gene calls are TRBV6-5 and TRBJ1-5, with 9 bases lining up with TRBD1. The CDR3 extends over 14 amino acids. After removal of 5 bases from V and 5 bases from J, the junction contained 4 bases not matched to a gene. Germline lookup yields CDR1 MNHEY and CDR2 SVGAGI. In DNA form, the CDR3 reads TGTGCCAGCAGTATGGACAGGGGTGATCAGCCCCAGCATTTT. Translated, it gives CASSMDRGDQPQHF.

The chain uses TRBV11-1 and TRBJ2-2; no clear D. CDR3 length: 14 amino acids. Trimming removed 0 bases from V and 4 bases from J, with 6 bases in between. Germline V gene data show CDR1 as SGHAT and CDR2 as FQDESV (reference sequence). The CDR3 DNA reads TGTGCCAGCAGCTTAGCGCCGCCCACCGGGGAGCTGTTTTTT. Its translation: CASSLAPPTGELFF. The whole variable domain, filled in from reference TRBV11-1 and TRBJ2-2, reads EAEVAQSPRYKITEKSQAVAFWCDPISGHATLYWYRQILGQGPELLVQFQDESVVDDSQLPKDRFSAERLKGVDSTLKIQPAELGDSAMYLCASSLAPPTGELFFGEGSRLTVL.

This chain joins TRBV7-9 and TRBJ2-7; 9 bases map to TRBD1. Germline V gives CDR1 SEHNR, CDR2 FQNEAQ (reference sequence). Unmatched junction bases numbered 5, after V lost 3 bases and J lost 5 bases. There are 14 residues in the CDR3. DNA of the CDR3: TGTGCCAGCAGCTTGGGGGACAGGGTCGACGAGCAGTACTTC. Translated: CASSLGDRVDEQYF. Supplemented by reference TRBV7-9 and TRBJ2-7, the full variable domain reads DTGVSQNPRHKITKRGQNVTFRCDPISEHNRLYWYRQTLGQGPEFLTYFQNEAQLEKSRLLSDRFSAERPKGSFSTLEIQRTEQGDSAMYLCASSLGDRVDEQYFGPGTRLTVT.